This is a list of T cell receptor beta chains from one sample in a study of vaccination effects on CD4 cells after COVID-19. Profiling relied on immunoSEQ multiplex PCR, and the TCRdb table lists in-frame clones only, not all of them. The sample contains approximately 87,000 clones, 74% of which appear only once. Their recognized antigens are unknown. Sequences were derived from CD4+ T cells from PBMCs cultured with HCoV-229E spike peptides, sampled before COVID-19 vaccination. The source of these receptors is a human donor who received a COVID-19 vaccine. CDR3s leave out the opening cysteine and the closing phenylalanine or tryptophan.

j_call: TRBJ1-6
v_call: TRBV28
cdr3_aa: ASLRDRGRSPLH

j_call: TRBJ2-2
v_call: TRBV2
cdr3_aa: ASSSPGLGGSNTGELF

j_call: TRBJ2-3
v_call: TRBV18
cdr3_aa: ASSPFNAQSTDTQY

j_call: TRBJ1-5
v_call: TRBV19
cdr3_aa: ASSETPDQPQH

j_call: TRBJ1-1
v_call: TRBV5-4
cdr3_aa: ASSREYGNTEAF

j_call: TRBJ2-2
v_call: TRBV9
cdr3_aa: ASSFQGDTGELF

j_call: TRBJ2-3
v_call: TRBV5-1
cdr3_aa: ASSLGFLNTDTQY

j_call: TRBJ2-5
v_call: TRBV7-8
cdr3_aa: ASSFSLRAGALYQETQY

j_call: TRBJ2-2
v_call: TRBV11-3
cdr3_aa: ASGAGGPNTGELF

j_call: TRBJ1-6
v_call: TRBV5-1
cdr3_aa: ASRAGTGAYSPLH

j_call: TRBJ2-4
v_call: TRBV5-1
cdr3_aa: ASLGGRVAKNIQY

j_call: TRBJ2-1
v_call: TRBV7-2
cdr3_aa: ASSRDRGENEQF

j_call: TRBJ1-3
v_call: TRBV6-5
cdr3_aa: ASSYQAHSGNTIY

j_call: TRBJ2-2
v_call: TRBV6-5
cdr3_aa: ASSFRDVNTGELF

j_call: TRBJ1-5
v_call: TRBV10-3
cdr3_aa: AIRGTGNQPQH

j_call: TRBJ2-1
v_call: TRBV30
cdr3_aa: AWSGQGGYNEQF

j_call: TRBJ1-4
v_call: TRBV18
cdr3_aa: ASSPHRGEKLF

j_call: TRBJ1-2
v_call: TRBV28
cdr3_aa: ASSSGQGLYGYT

j_call: TRBJ2-5
v_call: TRBV7-2
cdr3_aa: ASSLRQQETQY

j_call: TRBJ2-1
v_call: TRBV28
cdr3_aa: ASSSRTGRF

j_call: TRBJ1-4
v_call: TRBV18
cdr3_aa: ASSPGNNEKLF

j_call: TRBJ1-4
v_call: TRBV5-6
cdr3_aa: ASSFWGRGTGEKLF

j_call: TRBJ2-1
v_call: TRBV5-1
cdr3_aa: ASRESSYNEQF

j_call: TRBJ2-2
v_call: TRBV11-1
cdr3_aa: ASSLDRDTGELF

j_call: TRBJ2-3
v_call: TRBV12-3/TRBV12-4
cdr3_aa: ATGRTSGDTQY

j_call: TRBJ1-6
v_call: TRBV7-2
cdr3_aa: ASRSGRINSPLH

j_call: TRBJ1-2
v_call: TRBV4-1
cdr3_aa: ASSQVGQANRVGYT

j_call: TRBJ1-6
v_call: TRBV5-4
cdr3_aa: ASSLGDRGLSPLH

j_call: TRBJ2-6
v_call: TRBV3-1/TRBV3-2
cdr3_aa: ASGRSGTASSGANVLT

j_call: TRBJ1-2
v_call: TRBV5-4
cdr3_aa: ASSLVQGTNYGYT

j_call: TRBJ2-5
v_call: TRBV11-2
cdr3_aa: ASSLGVGQETQY

j_call: TRBJ1-3
v_call: TRBV30
cdr3_aa: AWSVMLGGGNTIY

j_call: TRBJ1-2
v_call: TRBV4-3
cdr3_aa: ASSLDRNYGYT

j_call: TRBJ1-3
v_call: TRBV7-8
cdr3_aa: ASSVRGFSGNTIY

j_call: TRBJ1-4
v_call: TRBV2
cdr3_aa: ASSRNRKDNEKLF

j_call: TRBJ1-1
v_call: TRBV7-9
cdr3_aa: ASSRTDTEAF

j_call: TRBJ2-5
v_call: TRBV27
cdr3_aa: ASSLSGTSGGEETQY

j_call: TRBJ2-5
v_call: TRBV6-6
cdr3_aa: ASSPRLGVAGPRETQY

j_call: TRBJ2-1
v_call: TRBV6-2/TRBV6-3
cdr3_aa: ASSYTGGIEQF

j_call: TRBJ1-6
v_call: TRBV2
cdr3_aa: ASSDRGNSPLH

j_call: TRBJ2-5
v_call: TRBV4-2
cdr3_aa: ASSQDQNEGTQY

j_call: TRBJ2-3
v_call: TRBV5-1
cdr3_aa: ASSLVAGGTDTQY

j_call: TRBJ2-2
v_call: TRBV7-8
cdr3_aa: ATIPLQLPILTTGELF

j_call: TRBJ2-2
v_call: TRBV7-9
cdr3_aa: ASSPGGTANTGELF

j_call: TRBJ1-4
v_call: TRBV19
cdr3_aa: ASSKTAYNEKLF

j_call: TRBJ1-2
v_call: TRBV3-1/TRBV3-2
cdr3_aa: ASSQSYRGTYGYT

j_call: TRBJ2-1
v_call: TRBV5-1
cdr3_aa: ASSLEVYNEQF

j_call: TRBJ1-2
v_call: TRBV2
cdr3_aa: ASSEALETGGYT

j_call: TRBJ1-2
v_call: TRBV6-5
cdr3_aa: ASTDGTYYGYT

j_call: TRBJ2-1
v_call: TRBV24-1
cdr3_aa: ATSGQESNEQF

j_call: TRBJ2-5
v_call: TRBV5-1
cdr3_aa: ASSLEGAGETQY

j_call: TRBJ1-3
v_call: TRBV7-2
cdr3_aa: ASSSGTGGNTIY

j_call: TRBJ1-3
v_call: TRBV30
cdr3_aa: AWSATGSGNTIY

j_call: TRBJ1-1
v_call: TRBV5-1
cdr3_aa: ASSLLQGDTEAF